This T cell receptor (beta chain) derives from a study of cytomegalovirus exposure and HLA in healthy donors. PCR involved 60 Vbeta and 13 Jbeta primers. Only in-frame clones appear in the TCRdb table, and some are missing; sequencing was by immunoSEQ multiplex PCR. The sample includes nearly 65,000 clones, under 85% of them seen just once. The V gene end was trimmed by 0 bases and the J gene end by 6 bases; junction bases not matched to a gene: 5. This CDR3 is 15 amino acids long. Germline CDR1 SGHRS, CDR2 YFSETQ. Broader study findings: Per published accounts, TCR beta sequences correctly predicted the HLA-A and HLA-B alleles of most subjects. Clonal expansion was found to be greater in HLA-associated TCR beta chains than in equally common others in a later analysis. Information on immune exposure was restricted to one variable (CMV serostatus).

Concerning this clone itself: Its antigen is still unknown.

Sequenced material: PBMCs. The origin of this receptor is a man aged 50 to 60 in good health and CMV-seronegative. The chain uses TRBV5-1 and TRBJ1-4; 7 nucleotides align to TRBD1. The CDR3 protein is CASSLEQGSDEKLFF. The CDR3 coding sequence is TGCGCCAGCAGCTTGGAACAGGGGTCGGATGAAAAACTGTTTTTT.